This T cell receptor beta chain was sequenced in a study of blood T cells in healthy people across ages. The germline V gene has CDR1 SGDLS and CDR2 YYNGEE. The CDR3 covers 12 residues. V was pared by 2 bases and J by 10 bases, with 12 bases between. For the second PCR, which ran for roughly 6 to 12 cycles, a sample-barcoded 5' primer and a J-beta primer mix were used. TCRdb ran MiXCR on the 5' RACE reads and lists one entry per CDR3 protein. There are fewer than 900,000 distinct CDR3 sequences in the sample; about 52% occur only once, and 30% to 40% lies in the top ten. The origin of this receptor is a woman aged 55-69 years in good health. The chain is built from TRBV9 and TRBJ2-5; possible D gene TRBD1, 6 bases. The source material was blood. Written as DNA, the CDR3 is TGTGCCAGCAGCGTTACACCGGGACACCAGTACTTC. Translation gives CASSVTPGHQYF.